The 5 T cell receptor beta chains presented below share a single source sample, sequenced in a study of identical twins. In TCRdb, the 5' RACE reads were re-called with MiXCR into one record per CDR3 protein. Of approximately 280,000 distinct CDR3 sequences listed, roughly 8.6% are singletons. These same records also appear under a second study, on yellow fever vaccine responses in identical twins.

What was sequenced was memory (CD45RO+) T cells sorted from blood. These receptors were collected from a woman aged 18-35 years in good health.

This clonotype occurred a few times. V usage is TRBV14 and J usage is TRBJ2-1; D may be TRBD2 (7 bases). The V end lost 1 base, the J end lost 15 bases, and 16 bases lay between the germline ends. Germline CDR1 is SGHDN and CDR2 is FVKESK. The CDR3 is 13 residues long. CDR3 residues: CASSQVGGGETFF. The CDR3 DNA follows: TGTGCCAGCAGCCAAGTCGGCGGGGGCGAGACGTTCTTC.

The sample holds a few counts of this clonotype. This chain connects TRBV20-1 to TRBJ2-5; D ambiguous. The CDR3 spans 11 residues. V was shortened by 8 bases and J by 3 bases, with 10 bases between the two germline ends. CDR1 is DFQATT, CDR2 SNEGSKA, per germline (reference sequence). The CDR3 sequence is CSYLNKETQYF. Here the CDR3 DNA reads TGCAGTTACCTCAATAAAGAGACCCAGTACTTC.

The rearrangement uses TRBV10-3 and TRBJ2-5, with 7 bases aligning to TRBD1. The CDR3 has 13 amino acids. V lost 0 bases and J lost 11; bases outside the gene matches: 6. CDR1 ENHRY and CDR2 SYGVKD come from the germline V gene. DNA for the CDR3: TGTGCCATCAGTGAGTCCCACGGGACAGCACAGTACTTC. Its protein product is CAISESHGTAQYF.

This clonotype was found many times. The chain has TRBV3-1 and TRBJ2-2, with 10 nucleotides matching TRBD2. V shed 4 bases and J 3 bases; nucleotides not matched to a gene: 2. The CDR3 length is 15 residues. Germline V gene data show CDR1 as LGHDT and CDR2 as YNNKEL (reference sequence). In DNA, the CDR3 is TGTGCCAGCAGCCCCGGGACTAGCGACACCGGGGAGCTGTTTTTT. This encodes CASSPGTSDTGELFF.

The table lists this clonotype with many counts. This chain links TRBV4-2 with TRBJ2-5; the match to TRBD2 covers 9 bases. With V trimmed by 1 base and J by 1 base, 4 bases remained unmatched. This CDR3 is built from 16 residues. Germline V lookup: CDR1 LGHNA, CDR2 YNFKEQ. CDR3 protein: CASSQGAGGGQETQYF. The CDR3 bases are TGTGCCAGCAGCCAAGGGGCGGGAGGGGGCCAAGAGACCCAGTACTTC.